This T cell receptor beta chain was identified during a study of CD8 T cells in Susac syndrome. The RNA input was about 0.5 to 1 ug, and it was reverse transcribed with random hexamers. TCRdb re-called the immunoSEQ multiplex PCR reads through MiXCR, storing one row per CDR3 protein. The sample has 200,000 to 250,000 distinct CDR3 sequences, about 94% seen once; the top ten hold 0.15% to 0.2%. Trimming cost V 0 bases and J 4 bases, with 18 bases left between them. The germline CDR1 and CDR2 sequences are GTSNPN and SVGIG (reference sequence). The CDR3 has 16 residues. Sequencing was done on a sample of CD4+ T cells from PBMCs. This receptor was identified in a human donor with Susac syndrome. The rearrangement uses TRBV30 and TRBJ1-1, with D possibly TRBD1 on 6 matching bases. The CDR3 loop reads CAWSVPGASLTTEAFF. CDR3 DNA: TGTGCCTGGAGTGTACCGGGGGCCAGTTTGACCACTGAAGCTTTCTTT.